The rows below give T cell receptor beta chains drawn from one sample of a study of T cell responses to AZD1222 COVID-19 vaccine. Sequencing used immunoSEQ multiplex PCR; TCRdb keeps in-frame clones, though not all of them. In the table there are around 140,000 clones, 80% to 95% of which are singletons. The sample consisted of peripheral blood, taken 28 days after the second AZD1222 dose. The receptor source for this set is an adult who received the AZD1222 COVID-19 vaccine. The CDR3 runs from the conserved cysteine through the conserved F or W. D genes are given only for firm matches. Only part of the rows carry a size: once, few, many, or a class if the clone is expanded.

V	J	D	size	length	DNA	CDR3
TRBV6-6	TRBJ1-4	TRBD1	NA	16	TGTGCCAGCACCTCCAGGGGGGGGCTAACTAATGAAAAACTGTTTTTT	CASTSRGGLTNEKLFF
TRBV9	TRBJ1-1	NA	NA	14	TGTGCCAGCAGCGCCGGGACGGCGAACACTGAAGCTTTCTTT	CASSAGTANTEAFF
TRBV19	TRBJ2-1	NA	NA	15	TGTGCCAGCCGGACCGGGCCTAGGGCCTACAATGAGCAGTTCTTC	CASRTGPRAYNEQFF
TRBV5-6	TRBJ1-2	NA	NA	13	TGTGCCAGCAGTTGGGTAGGGGGCTATGGCTACACCTTC	CASSWVGGYGYTF
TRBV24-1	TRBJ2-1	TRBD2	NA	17	TGTGCCACCAGTGACGCCGGTCGGCGGGGGGCGGGCAATGAGCAGTTCTTC	CATSDAGRRGAGNEQFF
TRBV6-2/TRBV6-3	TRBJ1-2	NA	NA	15	TGTGCCAGCAGTTTTCGCGCGGGTGATAACTATGGCTACACCTTC	CASSFRAGDNYGYTF
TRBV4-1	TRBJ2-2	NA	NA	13	TGCGCCAGCAGCCAAGTTACTAACGGGGAGCTGTTTTTT	CASSQVTNGELFF
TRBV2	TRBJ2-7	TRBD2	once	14	TGTGCCAGCACTGCCGGGACTAGCGGCTACGAGCAGTACTTC	CASTAGTSGYEQYF
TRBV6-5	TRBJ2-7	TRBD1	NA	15	TGTGCCAGCAGGATCGCCGGGACAGGGGGGTACGAGCAGTACTTC	CASRIAGTGGYEQYF
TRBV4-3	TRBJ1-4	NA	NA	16	TGCGCCAGCAGCCAACGTGTTACCCTGGCTAATGAAAAACTGTTTTTT	CASSQRVTLANEKLFF
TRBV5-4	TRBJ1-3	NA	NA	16	TGTGCCAGCAGCTCCATGTCTTCTGACGGGGGAAACACCATATATTTT	CASSSMSSDGGNTIYF
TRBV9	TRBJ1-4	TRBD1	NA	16	TGTGCCAGCAGCGCCAGCCCGGACAGGGTGGGCGAAAAACTGTTTTTT	CASSASPDRVGEKLFF
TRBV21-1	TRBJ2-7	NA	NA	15	TGTGCCAGCAGCAAAGGGGACACCAAAACCTACGAGCAGTACTTC	CASSKGDTKTYEQYF
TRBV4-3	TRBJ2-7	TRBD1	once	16	TGCGCCAGCAGCCAAGGGACAGGGGGAACTCCCTACGAGCAGTACTTC	CASSQGTGGTPYEQYF
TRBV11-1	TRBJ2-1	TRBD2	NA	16	TGTGCCAGCAGCCTCCAACTAGCGGCGCCTGGCGATGAGCAGTTCTTC	CASSLQLAAPGDEQFF
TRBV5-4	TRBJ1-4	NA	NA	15	TGTGCCAGCAGCTCCGGGACCGACGCCCAAGAAAAACTGTTTTTT	CASSSGTDAQEKLFF
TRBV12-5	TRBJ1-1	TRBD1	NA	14	TGTGCTAGTGGTCCCGGGACAGTGAACACTGAAGCTTTCTTT	CASGPGTVNTEAFF
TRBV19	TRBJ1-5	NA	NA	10	TGTGCCTCCAGCGGATCAGCCCAGCATTTT	CASSGSAQHF
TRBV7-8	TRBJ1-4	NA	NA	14	TGTGCCAGCAGCGTCACTAGGTTTTCTGAAAAACTGTTTTTT	CASSVTRFSEKLFF
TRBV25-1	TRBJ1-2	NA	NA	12	TGTGCCAGCAGCGACCTCGTATATGGCTACACCTTC	CASSDLVYGYTF
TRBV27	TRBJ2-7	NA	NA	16	TGTGCCAGCAGTTCGCAACCCCCAGGATTCAGCCACGAGCAGTACTTC	CASSSQPPGFSHEQYF
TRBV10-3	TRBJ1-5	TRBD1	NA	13	TGTGCCATCAGGGGACAGGGAAATCAGCCCCAGCATTTT	CAIRGQGNQPQHF
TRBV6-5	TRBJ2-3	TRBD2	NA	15	TGTGCCAGCAGTTCCGGGGGGGCCGGCACAGATACGCAGTATTTT	CASSSGGAGTDTQYF
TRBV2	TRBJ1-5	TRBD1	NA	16	TGTGCCAGCACCGGACAGGACAATCTTGGCAATCAGCCCCAGCATTTT	CASTGQDNLGNQPQHF
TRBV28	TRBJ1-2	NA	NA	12	TGTGCCAGCAGGGGGACGGGCTATGGCTACACCTTC	CASRGTGYGYTF
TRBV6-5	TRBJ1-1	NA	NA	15	TGTGCCAGCAGTTACTGGAAAGGGATGAGGACTGAAGCTTTCTTT	CASSYWKGMRTEAFF
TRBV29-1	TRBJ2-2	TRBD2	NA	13	TGCAGCGGGTCGGAGGGAGGGACCGGGGAGCTGTTTTTT	CSGSEGGTGELFF
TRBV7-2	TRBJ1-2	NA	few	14	TGTGCCAGCAGCCCCTCGGTAGGGGACTATGGCTACACCTTC	CASSPSVGDYGYTF
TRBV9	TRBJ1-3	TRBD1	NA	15	TGTGCCAGTTCGGCCTCAGGGGGGGCGGCAAACACCATATATTTT	CASSASGGAANTIYF
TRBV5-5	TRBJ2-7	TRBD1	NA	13	TGTGCCAGCAGCTACGACAGGGTTTACGAGCAGTACTTC	CASSYDRVYEQYF
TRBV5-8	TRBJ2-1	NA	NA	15	TGTGCCAGCAGCTCTGGTGTAAGCTCCTACAATGAGCAGTTCTTC	CASSSGVSSYNEQFF
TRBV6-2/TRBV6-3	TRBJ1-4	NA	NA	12	TGTGCCAGCAGTTACGGGCGCGAAAAACTGTTTTTT	CASSYGREKLFF